The TCR beta chain under discussion was sequenced for a study of shared T cell receptors in the human thymus. Trimming took 2 bases from V and 4 from J; bases not matched to a gene: 16. The CDR3 runs to 18 residues. Germline V gene data show CDR1 as SGHVS and CDR2 as FQNEAQ. Generated by immunoSEQ multiplex PCR, the TCRdb table keeps only in-frame clones and is missing some. This sample yields 700,000 or so clones, of which 70% to 90% are seen a single time; under 0.012% belongs to the top ten. These data also formed part of another study, on human thymus T cells. That source adds: It was from resections taken during corrective heart surgery that the thymus tissue came. Related research described strongly overlapping thymic repertoires in unrelated people.

The V call is TRBV7-8, the J call TRBJ1-2, with TRBD1 matching over 7 bases. Input material: thymocytes. The sequence was obtained from a girl younger than two with a congenital heart defect. The CDR3 spells CASSLRRTGSSQGYGYTF. CDR3 DNA sequence: TGTGCCAGCAGCTTACGGCGGACAGGATCCAGCCAGGGCTATGGCTACACCTTC.